Shown below are 2 T cell receptor beta chains from a single sample sequenced in a study of blood T cells in healthy people across ages. A J-beta primer mix and a sample-barcoded 5' primer were used in a second PCR of roughly 6 to 11 cycles. TCRdb re-analysed the 5' RACE reads in MiXCR, keeping a single row per CDR3 protein. The sample contains fewer than 1,200,000 distinct CDR3 sequences, approximately 25% of which appear only once. The same sample was also studied in work on T cells of mothers and their children.

The material sequenced was blood. Receptor source: a girl aged 2 to 10 in good health.

The genes are TRBV2 and TRBJ2-4; no clear D. V gave up 4 bases and J gave up 7 bases, with 11 bases separating them. The germline V gene encodes CDR1 SNHLY and CDR2 FYNNEI. There are 13 residues in the CDR3. CDR3 loop: CASSGDRLNIQYF. CDR3 sequence (DNA): TGTGCCAGCAGTGGGGATCGGTTGAACATTCAGTACTTC.

In its sample, this clonotype was seen a few times. The chain couples TRBV7-2 to TRBJ2-3; D perhaps matches TRBD1 (6 bases). The germline CDR1 and CDR2 sequences are SGHTA and FQGNSA. Trimming cost V 5 bases and J 2 bases, with 17 bases left between them. The CDR3 runs 16 residues. The CDR3 here is CASSMDRDTYTDTQYF. The DNA for the CDR3 is TGTGCCAGCAGCATGGACCGGGACACCTACACAGATACGCAGTATTTT.